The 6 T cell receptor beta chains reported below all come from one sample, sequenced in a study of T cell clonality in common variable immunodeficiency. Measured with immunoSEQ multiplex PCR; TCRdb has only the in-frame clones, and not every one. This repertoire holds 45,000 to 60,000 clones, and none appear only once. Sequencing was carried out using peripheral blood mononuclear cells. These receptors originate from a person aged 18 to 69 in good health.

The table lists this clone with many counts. CDR3 sequence reads: CASSLSMRDTQYF. CDR3 bases read: TGTGCCAGCAGCTTAAGTATGAGGGATACG. This chain connects TRBV11-3 to TRBJ2-3; no clear D. The sequenced fragment ends 3 residues before the CDR3 boundary, so the rest is inferred from the germline J gene. From germline, CDR1 is SGHNT and CDR2 YENEEA. Trimming stripped 2 bases from V and 6 bases from J, with 9 bases between. The CDR3 spans 13 residues.

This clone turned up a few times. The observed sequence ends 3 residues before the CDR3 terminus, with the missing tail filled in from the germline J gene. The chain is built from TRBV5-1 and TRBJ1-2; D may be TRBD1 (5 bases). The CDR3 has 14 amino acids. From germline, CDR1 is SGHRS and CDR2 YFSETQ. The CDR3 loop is CASSSRGSSYDYTF. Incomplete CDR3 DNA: TGCGCCAGCAGCAGCCGGGGGTCCTCCTACGAC.

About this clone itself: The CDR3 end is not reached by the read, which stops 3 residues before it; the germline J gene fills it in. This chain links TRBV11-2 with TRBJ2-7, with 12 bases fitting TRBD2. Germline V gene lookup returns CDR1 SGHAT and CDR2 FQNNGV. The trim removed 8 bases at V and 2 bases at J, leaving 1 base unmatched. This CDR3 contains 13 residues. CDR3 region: CASGTSGPYEQYF. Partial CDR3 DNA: TGTGCCAGCGGGACTAGCGGGCCCTACGAG.

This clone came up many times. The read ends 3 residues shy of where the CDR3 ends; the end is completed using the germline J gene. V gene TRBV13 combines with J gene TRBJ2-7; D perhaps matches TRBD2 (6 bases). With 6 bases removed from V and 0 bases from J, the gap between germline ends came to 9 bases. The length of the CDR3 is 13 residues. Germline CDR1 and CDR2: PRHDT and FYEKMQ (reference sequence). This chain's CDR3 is CASSSGGSYEQYF. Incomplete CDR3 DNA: TGTGCCAGCAGTTCCGGGGGCTCCTACGAG.

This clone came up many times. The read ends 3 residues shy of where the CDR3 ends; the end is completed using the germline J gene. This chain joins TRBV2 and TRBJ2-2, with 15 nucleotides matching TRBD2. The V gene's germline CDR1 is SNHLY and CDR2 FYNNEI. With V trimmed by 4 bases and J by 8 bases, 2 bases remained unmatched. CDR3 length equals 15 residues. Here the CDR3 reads CASSGTSGGAGELFF. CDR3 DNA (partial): TGTGCCAGCAGTGGGACTAGCGGGGGGGCAGGGGAG.

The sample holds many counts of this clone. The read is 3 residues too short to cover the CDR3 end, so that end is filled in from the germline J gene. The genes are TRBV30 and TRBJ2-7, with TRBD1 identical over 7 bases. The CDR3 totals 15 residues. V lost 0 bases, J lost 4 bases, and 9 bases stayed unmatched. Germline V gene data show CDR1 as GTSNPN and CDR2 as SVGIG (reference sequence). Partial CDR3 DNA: TGTGCCTGGAGTGTATCACAGGGGAACTGGTACGAG. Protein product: CAWSVSQGNWYE. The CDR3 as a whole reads CAWSVSQGNWYEQYF.